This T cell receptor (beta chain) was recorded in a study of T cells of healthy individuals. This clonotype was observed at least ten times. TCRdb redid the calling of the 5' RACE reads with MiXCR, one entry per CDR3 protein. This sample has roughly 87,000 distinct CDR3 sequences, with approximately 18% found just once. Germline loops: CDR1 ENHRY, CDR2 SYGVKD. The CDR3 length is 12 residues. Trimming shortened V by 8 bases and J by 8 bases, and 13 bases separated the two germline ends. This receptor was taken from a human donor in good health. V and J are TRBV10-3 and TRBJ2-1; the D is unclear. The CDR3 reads CAIGPSWDEQFF. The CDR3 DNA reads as TGTGCCATCGGACCCTCTTGGGATGAGCAGTTCTTC.